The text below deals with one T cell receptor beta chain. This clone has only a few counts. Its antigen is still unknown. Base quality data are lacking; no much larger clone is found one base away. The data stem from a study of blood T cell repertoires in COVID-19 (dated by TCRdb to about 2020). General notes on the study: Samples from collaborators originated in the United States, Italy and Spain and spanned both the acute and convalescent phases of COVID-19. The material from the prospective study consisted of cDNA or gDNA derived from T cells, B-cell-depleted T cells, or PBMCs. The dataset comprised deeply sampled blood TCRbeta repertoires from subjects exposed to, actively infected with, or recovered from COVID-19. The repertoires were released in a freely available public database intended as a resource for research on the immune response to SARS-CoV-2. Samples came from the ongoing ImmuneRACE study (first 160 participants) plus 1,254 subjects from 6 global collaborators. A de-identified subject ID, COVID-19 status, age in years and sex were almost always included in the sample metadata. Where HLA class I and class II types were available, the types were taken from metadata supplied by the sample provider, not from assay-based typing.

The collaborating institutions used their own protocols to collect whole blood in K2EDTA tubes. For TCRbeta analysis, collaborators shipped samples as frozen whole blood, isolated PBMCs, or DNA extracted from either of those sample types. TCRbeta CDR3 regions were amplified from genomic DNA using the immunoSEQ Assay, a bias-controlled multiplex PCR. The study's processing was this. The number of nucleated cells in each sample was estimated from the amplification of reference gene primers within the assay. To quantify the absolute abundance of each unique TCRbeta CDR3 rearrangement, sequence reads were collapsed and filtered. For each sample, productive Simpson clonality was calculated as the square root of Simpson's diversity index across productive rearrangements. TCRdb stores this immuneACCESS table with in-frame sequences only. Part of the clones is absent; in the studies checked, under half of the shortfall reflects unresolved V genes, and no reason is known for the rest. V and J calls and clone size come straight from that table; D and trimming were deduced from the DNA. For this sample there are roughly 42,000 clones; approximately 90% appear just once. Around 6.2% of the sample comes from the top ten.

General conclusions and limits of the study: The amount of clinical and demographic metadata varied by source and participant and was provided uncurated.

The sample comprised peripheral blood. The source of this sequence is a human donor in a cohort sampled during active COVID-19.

The nucleotides are TGTGCCAGCAGCTTGGGGCAGGGGTTTGGATCTGGAAACACCATATATTTT. Translated, this is CASSLGQGFGSGNTIYF. The V and J segments used are TRBV7-9 and TRBJ1-3; the D region possibly corresponds to TRBD1 (6 bases align). CDR1 and CDR2, per the germline V gene (reference sequence), are SEHNR and FQNEAQ. V lost 3 bases and J lost 1 base; the stretch between them is 16 bases long. The CDR3 numbers 17 residues from cysteine through phenylalanine. Solely the CDR3 DNA is kept, with 51 bases framed from the first base.